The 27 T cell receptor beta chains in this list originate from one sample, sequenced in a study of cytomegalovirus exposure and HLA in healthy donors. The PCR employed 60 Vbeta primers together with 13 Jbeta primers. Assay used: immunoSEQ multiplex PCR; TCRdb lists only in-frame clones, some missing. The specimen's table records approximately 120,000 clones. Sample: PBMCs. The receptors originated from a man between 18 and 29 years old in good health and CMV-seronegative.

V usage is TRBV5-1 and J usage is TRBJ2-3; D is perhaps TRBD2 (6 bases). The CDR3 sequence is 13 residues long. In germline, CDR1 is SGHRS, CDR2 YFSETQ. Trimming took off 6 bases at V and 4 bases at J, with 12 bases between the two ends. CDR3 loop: CASIGSIADTQYF. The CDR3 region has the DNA TGCGCCAGCATCGGGAGCATAGCAGATACGCAGTATTTT.

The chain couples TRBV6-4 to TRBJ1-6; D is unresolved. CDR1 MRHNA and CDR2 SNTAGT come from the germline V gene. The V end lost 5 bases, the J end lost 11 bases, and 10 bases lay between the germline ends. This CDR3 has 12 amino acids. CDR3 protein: CASSTGRPPLHF. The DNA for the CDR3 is TGTGCCAGCAGTACGGGTAGGCCACCCCTCCACTTT.

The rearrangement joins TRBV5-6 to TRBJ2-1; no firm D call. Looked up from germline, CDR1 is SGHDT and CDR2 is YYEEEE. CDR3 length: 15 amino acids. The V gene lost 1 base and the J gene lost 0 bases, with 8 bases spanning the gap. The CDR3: CASSLRSSSYNEQFF. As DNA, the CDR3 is TGTGCCAGCAGCTTGCGGTCGAGCTCCTACAATGAGCAGTTCTTC.

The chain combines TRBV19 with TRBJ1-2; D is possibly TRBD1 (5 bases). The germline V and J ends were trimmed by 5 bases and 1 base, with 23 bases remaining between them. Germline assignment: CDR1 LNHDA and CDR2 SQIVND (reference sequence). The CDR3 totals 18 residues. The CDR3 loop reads CASSPGDERTYRNYGYTF. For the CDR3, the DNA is TGTGCCAGTAGTCCGGGCGATGAAAGGACATATCGTAACTATGGCTACACCTTC.

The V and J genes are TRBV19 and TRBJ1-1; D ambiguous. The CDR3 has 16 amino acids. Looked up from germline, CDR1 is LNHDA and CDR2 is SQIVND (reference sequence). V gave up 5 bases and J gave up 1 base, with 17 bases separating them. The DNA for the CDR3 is TGTGCCAGTAGTTCCCTCGACCGAGGAAGGAACACTGAAGCTTTCTTT. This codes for CASSSLDRGRNTEAFF.

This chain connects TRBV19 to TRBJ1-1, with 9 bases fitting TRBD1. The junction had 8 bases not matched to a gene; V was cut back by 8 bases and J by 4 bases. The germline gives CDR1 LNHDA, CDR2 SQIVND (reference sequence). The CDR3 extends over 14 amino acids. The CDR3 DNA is TGTGCCAGTCGACAGGGGGACGGCGTCACTGAAGCTTTCTTT. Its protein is CASRQGDGVTEAFF.

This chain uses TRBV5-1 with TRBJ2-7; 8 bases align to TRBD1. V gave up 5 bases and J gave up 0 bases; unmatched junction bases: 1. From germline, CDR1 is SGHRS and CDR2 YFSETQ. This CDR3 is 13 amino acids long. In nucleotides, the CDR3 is TGCGCCAGCAGGGACAGGGACTCCTACGAGCAGTACTTC. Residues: CASRDRDSYEQYF. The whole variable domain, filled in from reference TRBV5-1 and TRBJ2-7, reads KAGVTQTPRYLIKTRGQQVTLSCSPISGHRSVSWYQQTPGQGLQFLFEYFSETQRNKGNFPGRFSGRQFSNSRSEMNVSTLELGDSALYLCASRDRDSYEQYFGPGTRLTVT.

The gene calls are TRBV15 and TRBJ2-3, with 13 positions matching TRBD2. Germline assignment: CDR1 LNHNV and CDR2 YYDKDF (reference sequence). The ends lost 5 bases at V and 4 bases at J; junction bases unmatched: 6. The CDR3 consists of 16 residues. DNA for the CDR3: TGTGCCACCAGCGGCAGACTAGCGGGAGGAGCAGATACGCAGTATTTT. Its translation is CATSGRLAGGADTQYF.

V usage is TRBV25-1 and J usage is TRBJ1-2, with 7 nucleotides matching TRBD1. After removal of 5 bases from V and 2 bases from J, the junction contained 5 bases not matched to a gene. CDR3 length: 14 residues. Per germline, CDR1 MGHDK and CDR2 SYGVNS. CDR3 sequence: CASSHRGQNYGYTF. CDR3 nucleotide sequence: TGTGCCAGCAGTCACAGGGGACAAAACTATGGCTACACCTTC.

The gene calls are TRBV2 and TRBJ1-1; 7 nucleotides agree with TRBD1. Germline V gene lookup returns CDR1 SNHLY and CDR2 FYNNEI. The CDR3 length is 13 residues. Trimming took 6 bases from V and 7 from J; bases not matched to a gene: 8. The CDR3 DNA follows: TGTGCCAGCAGGGAGGGGACAGCGGATGAAGCTTTCTTT. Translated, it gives CASREGTADEAFF.

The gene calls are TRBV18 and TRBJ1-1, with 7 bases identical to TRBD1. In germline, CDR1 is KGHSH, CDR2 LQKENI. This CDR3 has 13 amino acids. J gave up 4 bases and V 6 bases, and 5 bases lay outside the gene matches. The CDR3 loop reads CASSLDRVTEAFF. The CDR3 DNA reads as TGTGCCAGCTCGCTAGACAGGGTCACTGAAGCTTTCTTT.

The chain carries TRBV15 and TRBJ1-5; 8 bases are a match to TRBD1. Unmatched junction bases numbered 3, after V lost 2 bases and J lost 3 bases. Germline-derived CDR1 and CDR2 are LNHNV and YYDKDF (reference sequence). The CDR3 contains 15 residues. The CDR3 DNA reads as TGTGCCACCAGCAGAAACAGGGGGATCAATCAGCCCCAGCATTTT. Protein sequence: CATSRNRGINQPQHF.

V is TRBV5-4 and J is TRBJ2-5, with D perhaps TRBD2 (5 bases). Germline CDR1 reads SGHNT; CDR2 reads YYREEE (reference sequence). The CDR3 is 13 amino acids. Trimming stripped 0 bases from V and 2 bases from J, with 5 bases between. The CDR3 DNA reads TGTGCCAGCAGCTTGGGACTACAAGAGACCCAGTACTTC. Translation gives CASSLGLQETQYF.

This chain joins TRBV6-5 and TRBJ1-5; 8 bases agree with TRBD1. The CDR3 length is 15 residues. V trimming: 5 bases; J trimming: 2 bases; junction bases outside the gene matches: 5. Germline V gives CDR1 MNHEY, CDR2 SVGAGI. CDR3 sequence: CASSRQGTRNQPQHF. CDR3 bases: TGTGCCAGCAGTCGACAGGGGACCCGCAATCAGCCCCAGCATTTT.

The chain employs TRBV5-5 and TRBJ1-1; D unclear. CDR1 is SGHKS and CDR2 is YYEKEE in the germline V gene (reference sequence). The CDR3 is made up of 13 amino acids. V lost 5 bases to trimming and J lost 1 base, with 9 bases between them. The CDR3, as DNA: TGTGCCAGCAGACTTGATAGGAACACTGAAGCTTTCTTT. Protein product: CASRLDRNTEAFF. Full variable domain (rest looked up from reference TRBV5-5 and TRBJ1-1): DAGVTQSPTHLIKTRGQQVTLRCSPISGHKSVSWYQQVLGQGPQFIFQYYEKEERGRGNFPDRFSARQFPNYSSELNVNALLLGDSALYLCASRLDRNTEAFFGQGTRLTVV.

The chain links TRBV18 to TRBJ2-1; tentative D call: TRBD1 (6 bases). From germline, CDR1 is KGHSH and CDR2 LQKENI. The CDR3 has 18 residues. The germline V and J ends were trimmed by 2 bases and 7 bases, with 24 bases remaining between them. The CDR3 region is CASSPILMSGASVNEQFF. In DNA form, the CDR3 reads TGTGCCAGCTCACCAATTCTGATGTCAGGGGCGAGTGTGAATGAGCAGTTCTTC. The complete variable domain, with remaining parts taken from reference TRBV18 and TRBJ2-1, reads NAGVMQNPRHLVRRRGQEARLRCSPMKGHSHVYWYRQLPEEGLKFMVYLQKENIIDESGMPKERFSAEFPKEGPSILRIQQVVRGDSAAYFCASSPILMSGASVNEQFFGPGTRLTVL.

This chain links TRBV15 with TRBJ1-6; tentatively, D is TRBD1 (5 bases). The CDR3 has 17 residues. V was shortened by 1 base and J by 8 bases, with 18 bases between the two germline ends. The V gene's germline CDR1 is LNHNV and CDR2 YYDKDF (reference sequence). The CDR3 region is CATSRGARDGGYSPLHF. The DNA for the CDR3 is TGTGCCACCAGCAGAGGCGCCCGGGACGGGGGATATTCACCCCTCCACTTT.

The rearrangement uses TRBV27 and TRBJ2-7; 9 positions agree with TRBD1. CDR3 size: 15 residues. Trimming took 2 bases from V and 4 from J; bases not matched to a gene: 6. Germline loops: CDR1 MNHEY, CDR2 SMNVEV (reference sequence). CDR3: CASSLLTGGGYEQYF. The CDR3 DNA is TGTGCCAGCAGTTTACTAACAGGGGGCGGGTACGAGCAGTACTTC.

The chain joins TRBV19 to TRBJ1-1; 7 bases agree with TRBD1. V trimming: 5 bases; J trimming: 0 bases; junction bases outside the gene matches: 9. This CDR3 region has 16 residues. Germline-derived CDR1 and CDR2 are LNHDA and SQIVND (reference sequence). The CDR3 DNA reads TGTGCCAGTAGTTCTATAGCCCAGGGGGTGAACACTGAAGCTTTCTTT. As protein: CASSSIAQGVNTEAFF.

CDR3 sequence: CASSFTVNNEQFF. The DNA for the CDR3 is TGTGCCAGCAGCTTCACAGTAAACAATGAGCAGTTCTTC. V gene TRBV5-4 combines with J gene TRBJ2-1; D ambiguous. The V end lost 2 bases, the J end lost 5 bases, and 8 bases lay between the germline ends. The germline V gene has CDR1 SGHNT and CDR2 YYREEE (reference sequence). The CDR3 spans 13 residues.

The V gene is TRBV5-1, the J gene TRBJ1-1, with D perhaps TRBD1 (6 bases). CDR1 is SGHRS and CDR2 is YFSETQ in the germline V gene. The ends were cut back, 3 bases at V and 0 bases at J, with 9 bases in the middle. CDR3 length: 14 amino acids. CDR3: CASSSGTLNTEAFF. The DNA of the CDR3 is TGCGCCAGCAGCTCCGGGACATTGAACACTGAAGCTTTCTTT.

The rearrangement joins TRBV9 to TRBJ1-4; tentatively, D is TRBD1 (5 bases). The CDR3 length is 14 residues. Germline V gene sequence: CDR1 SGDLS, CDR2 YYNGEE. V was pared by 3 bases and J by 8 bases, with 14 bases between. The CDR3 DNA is TGTGCCAGCAGCGCCCTCCAGGGAGGCGAAAAACTGTTTTTT. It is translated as CASSALQGGEKLFF.

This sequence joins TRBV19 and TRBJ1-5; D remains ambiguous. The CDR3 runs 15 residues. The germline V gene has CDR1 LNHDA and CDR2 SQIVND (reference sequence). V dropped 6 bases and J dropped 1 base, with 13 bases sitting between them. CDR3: CASSILAGSNQPQHF. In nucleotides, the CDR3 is TGTGCCAGTAGCATCCTCGCGGGGAGCAATCAGCCCCAGCATTTT.

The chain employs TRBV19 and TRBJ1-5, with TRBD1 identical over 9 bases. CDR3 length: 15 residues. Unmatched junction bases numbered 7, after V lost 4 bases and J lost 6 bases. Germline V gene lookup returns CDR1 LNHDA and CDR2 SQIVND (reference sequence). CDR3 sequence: CASSTVDRGGQPQHF. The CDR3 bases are TGTGCCAGTAGTACCGTGGACAGGGGAGGTCAGCCCCAGCATTTT.

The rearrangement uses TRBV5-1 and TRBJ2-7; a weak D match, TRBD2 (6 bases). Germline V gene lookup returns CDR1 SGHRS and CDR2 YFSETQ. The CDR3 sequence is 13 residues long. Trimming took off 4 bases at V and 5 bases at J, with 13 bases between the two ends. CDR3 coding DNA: TGCGCCAGCAGCGGAGGGAACCACCACGAGCAGTACTTC. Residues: CASSGGNHHEQYF. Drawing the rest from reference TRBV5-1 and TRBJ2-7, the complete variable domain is KAGVTQTPRYLIKTRGQQVTLSCSPISGHRSVSWYQQTPGQGLQFLFEYFSETQRNKGNFPGRFSGRQFSNSRSEMNVSTLELGDSALYLCASSGGNHHEQYFGPGTRLTVT.

The CDR3 protein is CASSFIGLAGIFDEQYF. DNA of the CDR3: TGCGCCAGCAGCTTTATTGGACTAGCGGGAATTTTCGACGAGCAGTACTTC. The rearrangement uses TRBV5-1 and TRBJ2-7, with 12 nucleotides matching TRBD2. Per germline, CDR1 SGHRS and CDR2 YFSETQ. The CDR3 has 17 amino acids. After removal of 2 bases from V and 5 bases from J, the junction contained 11 bases not matched to a gene.

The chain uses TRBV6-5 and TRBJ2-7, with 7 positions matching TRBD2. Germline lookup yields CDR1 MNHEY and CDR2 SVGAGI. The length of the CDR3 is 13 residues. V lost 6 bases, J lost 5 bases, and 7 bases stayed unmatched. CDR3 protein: CASRGGSDDEQYF. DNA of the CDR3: TGTGCCAGCAGGGGAGGGTCTGACGACGAGCAGTACTTC.